Listed below are T cell receptor beta chains from one sample, sequenced in a study of OX40 agonist ivuxolimab in advanced cancers. Data came from immunoSEQ multiplex PCR; TCRdb stores just in-frame clones and leaves some out. Here the sample spans fewer than 65,000 clones, roughly 80% being singletons. The sequenced sample was CD4+ or CD8+ T cells sorted from blood, obtained in a trial of the OX40 agonist ivuxolimab. These receptors all stem from an adult with an advanced solid tumor such as melanoma, head and neck, liver or kidney cancer. CDR3s include the opening cysteine and the closing phenylalanine or tryptophan. Each record gives: V gene, J gene, D gene, clone size, CDR3 DNA, CDR3 protein. D genes are given only for firm matches. Part of the rows lack a size; the others show once, few, many or a class for expanded clones.

>TRBV9|TRBJ1-2|NA|NA
TGTGCCAGCAGCGTAGAAGGGATCTATGGCTACACCTTC
CASSVEGIYGYTF
>TRBV9|TRBJ2-1|TRBD1|NA
TGTGCCAGCAGCACCAACCGGGACAGGTGGACCAATGAGCAGTTCTTC
CASSTNRDRWTNEQFF
>TRBV28|TRBJ2-7|NA|few
TGTGCCAGCAGTTTAGGGCACGAGCAGTACTTC
CASSLGHEQYF
>TRBV27|TRBJ1-1|TRBD1|once
TGTGCCAGCAGTTTGAGACAGGGATACAACACTGAAGCTTTCTTT
CASSLRQGYNTEAFF
>TRBV2|TRBJ2-3|NA|NA
TGTGCCAGCAAAGGGGTATTCACAGATACGCAGTATTTT
CASKGVFTDTQYF
>TRBV6-1|TRBJ2-2|NA|NA
TGTGCCAGCAGGCTGCAGAAGAACACCGGGGAGCTGTTTTTT
CASRLQKNTGELFF
>TRBV15|TRBJ1-2|NA|NA
TGTGCCACCAGCAGAGCTAACTATGGCTACACCTTC
CATSRANYGYTF
>TRBV5-4|TRBJ2-1|TRBD2|NA
TGTGCCAGCAGCTTGTGGACTAGCGGGGGTTACAATGAGCAGTTCTTC
CASSLWTSGGYNEQFF
>TRBV6-6|TRBJ1-3|TRBD1|few
TGTGCCAGCAGCCGCGACAGGGGCTCTGGAAACACCATATATTTT
CASSRDRGSGNTIYF
>TRBV6-6|TRBJ2-2|TRBD1|few
TGTGCCAGCAGTTACGGCAGGGGGCACACCGGGGAGCTGTTTTTT
CASSYGRGHTGELFF
>TRBV28|TRBJ2-3|TRBD2|NA
TGTGCCAGCAGTCCACCTAGACTAGCGGAGCTCTCGGTGGCAGATACGCAGTATTTT
CASSPPRLAELSVADTQYF
>TRBV7-6|TRBJ1-1|NA|NA
TGTGCCAGCAGCTTCGGTAGTTGGGACACTGAAGCTTTCTTT
CASSFGSWDTEAFF
>TRBV18|TRBJ1-1|TRBD1|NA
TGTGCCAGCTCAGAGGGACAGGGGGCATCCACTGAAGCTTTCTTT
CASSEGQGASTEAFF
>TRBV11-2|TRBJ2-3|NA|NA
TGTGCCAGCAGCTTATCCTGGACCACAGATACGCAGTATTTT
CASSLSWTTDTQYF
>TRBV19|TRBJ1-2|TRBD1|NA
TGTGCCAGTAGTATAGTTCCGGGACAGAAGTTCCAAGCTAACTATGGCTACACCTTC
CASSIVPGQKFQANYGYTF
>TRBV19|TRBJ1-1|NA|few
TGTGCCAGTATCCCGCGTGCACGGGCGGGGGGTAACACTGAAGCTTTCTTT
CASIPRARAGGNTEAFF
>TRBV7-2|TRBJ2-2|TRBD2|NA
TGTGCCAGCAGCAGGGATAGCGGGGTCAACACCGGGGAGCTGTTTTTT
CASSRDSGVNTGELFF
>TRBV5-4|TRBJ1-1|NA|NA
TGTGCCAGCAGCTTGTACGGGGGGCTCACTGAAGCTTTCTTT
CASSLYGGLTEAFF
>TRBV5-5|TRBJ1-2|NA|NA
TGTGCCAGCAGGGGCAGGGCGGTGTATGGCTACACCTTC
CASRGRAVYGYTF
>TRBV7-8|TRBJ1-4|NA|NA
TGTGCCAGCAGCTTAGGCAGTAATGAAAAACTGTTTTTT
CASSLGSNEKLFF
>TRBV11-2|TRBJ2-7|NA|NA
TGTGCCAGCAGCTTTACGCGAACCTACGAGCAGTACTTC
CASSFTRTYEQYF
>TRBV6-5|TRBJ1-2|TRBD1|NA
TGTGCCAGCACCCCCACAGGGGGCCTCTATGGCTACACCTTC
CASTPTGGLYGYTF
>TRBV18|TRBJ2-7|NA|NA
TGTGCCAGCTCACCAAAACAGGGAATAGGCGAGCAGTACTTC
CASSPKQGIGEQYF